This T cell receptor beta chain is from a study of graft-versus-host responses after intestinal transplantation. Background on the study: Each transplant was multivisceral, liver-intestinal, or isolated intestinal.

Repertoires were generated with immunoSEQ multiplex PCR, while TCRdb's copy carries only in-frame clones and drops some. This table has 15,000 to 20,000 clones, roughly 87% appearing once. The V end lost 0 bases, the J end lost 0 bases, and 12 bases lay between the germline ends. Germline V CDR1 and CDR2: SGHTS, YDEGEE. The CDR3 is 16 amino acids. As for this clone: What it recognizes is unknown.

Study-wide results and limits: GvH clones detected in recipient marrow included some appearing first in ileum or blood. Peak circulating GvH clone levels were associated with early post-transplant HvG declines.

The J gene is TRBJ1-1, the V gene TRBV5-8, with a weak D call TRBD1 (5 bases). Sequences were derived from PBMCs, sampled 14 days after transplant. This TCR was sampled from a human patient who received an intestinal transplant, so some T cells may come from the graft donor. CDR3 bases: TGTGCCAGCAGCTTGGATCGGGGGGGAATGAACACTGAAGCTTTCTTT. It translates to CASSLDRGGMNTEAFF.